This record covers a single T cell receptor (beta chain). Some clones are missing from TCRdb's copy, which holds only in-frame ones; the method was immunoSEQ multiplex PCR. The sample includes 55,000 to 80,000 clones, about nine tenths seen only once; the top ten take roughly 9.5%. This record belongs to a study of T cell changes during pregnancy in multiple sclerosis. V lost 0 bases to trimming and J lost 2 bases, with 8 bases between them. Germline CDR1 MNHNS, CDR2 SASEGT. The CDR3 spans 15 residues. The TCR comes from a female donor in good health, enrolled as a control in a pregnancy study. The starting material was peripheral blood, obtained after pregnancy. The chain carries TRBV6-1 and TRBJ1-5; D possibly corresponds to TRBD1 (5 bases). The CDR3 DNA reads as TGTGCCAGCAGTGAAGCGGGGGGTGGCAATCAGCCCCAGCATTTT. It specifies CASSEAGGGNQPQHF.